This passage covers 27 T cell receptor beta chains from one sample sequenced in a study of blood T cell repertoires in COVID-19 (dated by TCRdb to 2019 to 2021). The library relied on the immunoSEQ multiplex PCR assay. TCRdb retrieved this table from immuneACCESS and kept in-frame rearrangements only. Not all clones are present; in checked studies, unresolved V genes account for under half, and no reason is known for the remainder. The sample table records more than 70,000 clones; over 70% of these occur just once. The ten most abundant clones make up 8.5% to 10% of the sample. The sample comprised peripheral blood. The source is a human donor in a cohort sampled during active COVID-19.

V usage is TRBV4-1 and J usage is TRBJ2-5; 9 positions match TRBD2. The CDR3 loop spans 15 amino acids. The germline gives CDR1 MGHRA, CDR2 YSYEKL. V was pared by 2 bases and J by 3 bases, with 4 bases of the junction left unmatched. The CDR3 DNA reads TGCGCCAGCAGCCAACGGCGCGGGGGGGAAGAGACCCAGTACTTC. It translates to CASSQRRGGEETQYF.

This rearrangement joins TRBV19 to TRBJ2-5; 16 bases line up with TRBD2. CDR1 and CDR2 (germline): LNHDA, SQIVND (reference sequence). This CDR3 has 20 residues. Trimming removed 1 base from V and 4 bases from J; junction bases left unmatched: 12. The CDR3 region has the DNA TGTGCCAGTAGTATAGTTAAGGGACTAGCGGGGGGGCTTGGTGGAGAGACCCAGTACTTC. Protein: CASSIVKGLAGGLGGETQYF.

This clone came up a few times. The V call is TRBV6-6, the J call TRBJ2-1; 11 nucleotides align to TRBD2. The CDR3 length is 15 residues. J was trimmed by 4 bases and V by 6 bases; bases with no gene match: 5. Germline loops: CDR1 MNHNY, CDR2 SVGAGI (reference sequence). The CDR3 spells CASRFTSGGYNEQFF. Written as DNA, the CDR3 is TGTGCCAGCAGGTTTACTAGCGGGGGTTACAATGAGCAGTTCTTC.

This chain connects TRBV6-4 to TRBJ2-7; D is unresolved. Germline lookup yields CDR1 MRHNA and CDR2 SNTAGT. The CDR3 sequence is 14 residues long. Trimming removed 0 bases at V and 2 bases at J, with 8 bases between. CDR3 sequence: CASSDSTGPYEQYF. CDR3 nucleotides: TGTGCCAGCAGTGACTCCACTGGGCCCTACGAGCAGTACTTC.

V is TRBV6-5 and J is TRBJ2-7; 9 bases align to TRBD1. This CDR3 region has 14 residues. Trimming at V came to 6 bases and at J to 1 base, leaving 4 bases not matched to a gene. Germline V gives CDR1 MNHEY, CDR2 SVGAGI. The CDR3: CASRRDRASYEQYF. The CDR3 nucleotides are TGTGCCAGCAGGCGGGACAGGGCATCCTACGAGCAGTACTTC.

V and J are TRBV29-1 and TRBJ2-7, with TRBD1 matching 8 bases. J lost 6 bases, V lost 1 base, and 8 bases had no gene match. The CDR3 sequence is 14 residues long. Germline V gives CDR1 SQVTM, CDR2 ANQGSEA. The CDR3 bases are TGCAGCGTTGAAGGGGGGTTCCAGGGGGCCGAGCAGTACTTC. This gives the protein CSVEGGFQGAEQYF.

This chain links TRBV4-3 with TRBJ2-7, with 8 bases aligning to TRBD2. Germline values: CDR1 LGHNA, CDR2 YSLEER. CDR3 size: 17 residues. The V segment lost 6 bases and the J segment 1 base; nucleotides outside the gene matches: 14. The CDR3 region is CASREEESGGLSYEQYF. Here the CDR3 DNA reads TGCGCCAGCAGGGAGGAGGAAAGCGGGGGTCTATCCTACGAGCAGTACTTC.

The gene calls are TRBV11-3 and TRBJ1-1, with D possibly TRBD1 on 6 matching bases. The V gene lost 0 bases and the J gene lost 5 bases, with 13 bases spanning the gap. This CDR3 has 15 amino acids. Per the germline V gene, CDR1 is SGHNT and CDR2 is YENEEA. Written as DNA, the CDR3 is TGTGCCAGCAGCTTAGATCGGACCCAGGGGACTGAAGCTTTCTTT. It translates to CASSLDRTQGTEAFF. Full variable domain (missing parts from reference TRBV11-3 and TRBJ1-1): EAGVVQSPRYKIIEKKQPVAFWCNPISGHNTLYWYLQNLGQGPELLIRYENEEAVDDSQLPKDRFSAERLKGVDSTLKIQPAELGDSAVYLCASSLDRTQGTEAFFGQGTRLTVV.

V and J are TRBV21-1 and TRBJ2-7; TRBD1 reflects the table's D call only, with no check against the DNA. TRBV21-1 is a known pseudogene. The CDR3 has 16 residues. CDR3 region: CASSWSGDRGPYEQYF. CDR3 in DNA: TGTGCCAGCAGCTGGAGCGGGGACAGGGGGCCGTACGAGCAGTACTTC.

V is TRBV20-1 and J is TRBJ1-2, with D hard to call. The length of the CDR3 is 11 residues. CDR1 is DFQATT, CDR2 SNEGSKA, per germline (reference sequence). V was trimmed by 5 bases and J by 6 bases, leaving 10 bases between them. The CDR3 DNA sequence: TGCAGTGCTTTATCTTTTCATGGCTACACCTTC. Its translation is CSALSFHGYTF.

This rearrangement joins TRBV27 to TRBJ1-2, with 7 positions matching TRBD1. Germline values: CDR1 MNHEY, CDR2 SMNVEV (reference sequence). V shed 5 bases, J shed 7 bases, and the junction held 7 bases outside the gene matches. The CDR3 runs to 13 residues. DNA for the CDR3: TGTGCCAGCAGTCCTAGGACAGGCCGTGGCTACACCTTC. Translation gives CASSPRTGRGYTF.

A few counts support this clone. The J gene is TRBJ1-4, the V gene TRBV6-1; TRBD1 might be the D (5 bases). Germline CDR1 is MNHNS and CDR2 is SASEGT. The ends were cut back, 0 bases at V and 8 bases at J, with 16 bases in the middle. CDR3 length: 16 amino acids. The CDR3 DNA is TGTGCCAGCAGTGAAGCTTTAAGGGGCGGAGAAGAAAAACTGTTTTTT. It yields the protein CASSEALRGGEEKLFF.

The chain uses TRBV5-1 and TRBJ2-1; 8 nucleotides match TRBD2. Per the germline V gene, CDR1 is SGHRS and CDR2 is YFSETQ. V trimming: 4 bases; J trimming: 8 bases; junction bases outside the gene matches: 11. The CDR3 sequence is 15 residues long. In nucleotides, the CDR3 is TGCGCCAGCAGCCTTACTCGGGGGGGCCGGGATGAGCAGTTCTTC. Translating gives CASSLTRGGRDEQFF.

The CDR3 nucleotides are TGTGCCACCAGTGATTCCCAACTGACGTCAGGTGATACGCAGTATTTT. Encoded protein: CATSDSQLTSGDTQYF. V and J are TRBV24-1 and TRBJ2-3; the D is unclear. This CDR3 has 16 residues. CDR1 is KGHDR, CDR2 SFDVKD, per germline. V gave up 2 bases and J gave up 6 bases, with 17 bases separating them.

V is TRBV6-5 and J is TRBJ1-1; tentative D call: TRBD1 (5 bases). V lost 0 bases, J lost 1 base, and 9 bases lay in between. This CDR3 comprises 15 residues. Germline assignment: CDR1 MNHEY and CDR2 SVGAGI. CDR3 loop: CASSYSSGRNTEAFF. The CDR3 bases are TGTGCCAGCAGTTACTCCTCAGGGCGGAACACTGAAGCTTTCTTT.

The chain employs TRBV9 and TRBJ1-1; 7 nucleotides align to TRBD1. CDR1 SGDLS and CDR2 YYNGEE come from the germline V gene. V lost 0 bases, J lost 5 bases, and 7 bases stayed unmatched. CDR3 length equals 15 residues. CDR3 in amino acids: CASSVVEGAGTEAFF. CDR3 bases: TGTGCCAGCAGCGTAGTGGAGGGGGCCGGAACTGAAGCTTTCTTT.

The V call is TRBV10-3, the J call TRBJ1-6, with D possibly TRBD1 on 5 matching bases. Germline V lookup: CDR1 ENHRY, CDR2 SYGVKD. The CDR3 extends over 14 amino acids. Trimming removed 6 bases from V and 11 bases from J, with 17 bases in between. CDR3 sequence (DNA): TGTGCCATCAGGGTGGACGGGGGGAGAGCACCCCTCCACTTT. Protein: CAIRVDGGRAPLHF.

The J gene is TRBJ1-4, the V gene TRBV5-1, with D possibly being TRBD1 (5 bases). Germline CDR1 reads SGHRS; CDR2 reads YFSETQ. Deletions cut 0 bases from V and 3 bases from J, with 12 bases between. The CDR3 has 16 amino acids. In DNA form, the CDR3 reads TGCGCCAGCAGCTTGGGACAGAGCATTGCTAATGAAAAACTGTTTTTT. This codes for CASSLGQSIANEKLFF.

CDR3 DNA sequence: TGTGCCAGCAGCCGCACAGGGGGGGAAGAGACCCAGTACTTC. It translates to CASSRTGGEETQYF. This chain joins TRBV7-3 and TRBJ2-5, with a tentative D call TRBD1 (8 bases). The CDR3 runs 14 residues. CDR1 is SGHTA and CDR2 is FQGTGA in the germline V gene. V lost 5 bases and J lost 3, with 13 bases in between.

This chain joins TRBV7-2 and TRBJ2-5; 8 bases match TRBD2. With V trimmed by 5 bases and J by 3 bases, 5 bases remained unmatched. CDR1 is SGHTA and CDR2 is FQGNSA in the germline V gene. The CDR3 has 14 residues. CDR3 loop: CASSTGTSKETQYF. DNA of the CDR3: TGTGCCAGCAGCACCGGGACTAGTAAAGAGACCCAGTACTTC.

The V call is TRBV5-1, the J call TRBJ2-3, with TRBD2 matching 12 bases. Germline assignment: CDR1 SGHRS and CDR2 YFSETQ. The junction had 8 bases not matched to a gene; V was cut back by 3 bases and J by 3 bases. This CDR3 region has 17 residues. The DNA of the CDR3 is TGCGCCAGCAGCTGGCCCCTAGCGGGGGGGAATACAGATACGCAGTATTTT. Translating it yields CASSWPLAGGNTDTQYF.

The table lists this clone with a few counts. This sequence joins TRBV5-5 and TRBJ2-1; 7 nucleotides match TRBD1. The CDR3 loop spans 12 amino acids. The ends lost 4 bases at V and 9 bases at J; junction bases unmatched: 4. Per the germline V gene, CDR1 is SGHKS and CDR2 is YYEKEE (reference sequence). CDR3 in DNA: TGTGCCAGCAGCCCCCAGGGGGTTGAGCAGTTCTTC. It yields the protein CASSPQGVEQFF.

The chain uses TRBV6-2 or TRBV6-3 and TRBJ1-5; weak D call: TRBD1 (5 bases). The ends were cut back, 6 bases at V and 2 bases at J, with 14 bases in the middle. The CDR3 is made up of 15 amino acids. The germline CDR1 and CDR2 sequences are MNHEY and SVGEGT. As DNA, the CDR3 is TGTGCCAGCAGCTGGGACTACTTTGGCAATCAGCCCCAGCATTTT. Amino acid sequence: CASSWDYFGNQPQHF.

J is TRBJ1-6 and V is TRBV28, with 8 bases aligning to TRBD1. This CDR3 has 15 residues. Per the germline V gene, CDR1 is MDHEN and CDR2 is SYDVKM. Trimming cost V 6 bases and J 10 bases; bases outside gene matches: 11. CDR3 residues: CASRPPTGAPSPLHF. The CDR3 nucleotides read TGTGCCAGCAGGCCTCCGACAGGGGCTCCCTCACCCCTCCACTTT.

The genes are TRBV7-2 and TRBJ1-1; TRBD1 aligns across 7 bases. CDR1 SGHTA and CDR2 FQGNSA come from the germline V gene. J lost 0 bases, V lost 3 bases, and 4 bases had no gene match. The CDR3 loop spans 15 amino acids. In nucleotides, the CDR3 is TGTGCCAGCAGCTTGGGGACAGCCATGAACACTGAAGCTTTCTTT. Its translation is CASSLGTAMNTEAFF.

This clone was seen a handful of times. The chain employs TRBV6-2 or TRBV6-3 and TRBJ2-1; D is unresolved. The CDR3 is 13 amino acids. Trimming left V 2 bases short and J 2 bases short, with 4 bases between. CDR1 MNHEY and CDR2 SVGEGT come from the germline V gene. CDR3 nucleotide sequence: TGTGCCAGCAGTTACGAGGCCTACAATGAGCAGTTCTTC. This translates into CASSYEAYNEQFF.

This clone turned up a few times. The genes are TRBV9 and TRBJ1-5; 7 bases align to TRBD1. The germline V gene has CDR1 SGDLS and CDR2 YYNGEE. The CDR3 extends over 14 amino acids. The J segment lost 9 bases and the V segment lost 3 bases, leaving 9 bases of the junction unmatched. The CDR3 DNA sequence: TGTGCCAGCAGCGGGGGACAGAAGTCCTCGCCCCAGCATTTT. Its protein product is CASSGGQKSSPQHF.